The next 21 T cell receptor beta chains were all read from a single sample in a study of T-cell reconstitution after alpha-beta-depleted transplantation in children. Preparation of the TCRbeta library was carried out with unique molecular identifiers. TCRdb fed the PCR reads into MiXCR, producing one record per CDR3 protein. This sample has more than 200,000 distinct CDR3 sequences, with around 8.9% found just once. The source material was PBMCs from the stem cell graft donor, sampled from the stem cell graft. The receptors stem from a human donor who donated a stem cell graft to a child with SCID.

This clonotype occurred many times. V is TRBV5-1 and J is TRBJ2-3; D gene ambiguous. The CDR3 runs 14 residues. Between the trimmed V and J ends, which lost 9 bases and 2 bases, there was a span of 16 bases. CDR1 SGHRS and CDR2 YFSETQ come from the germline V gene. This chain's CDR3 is CATKWSVFTDTQYF. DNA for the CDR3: TGCGCCACCAAATGGTCGGTATTCACAGATACGCAGTATTTT.

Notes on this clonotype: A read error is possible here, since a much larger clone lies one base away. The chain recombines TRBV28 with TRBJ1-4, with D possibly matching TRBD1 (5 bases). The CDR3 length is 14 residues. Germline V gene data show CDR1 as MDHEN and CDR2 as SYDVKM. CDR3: CASTAPGGSEKLYF. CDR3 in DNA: TGTGCCAGCACCGCCCCCGGGGGGAGTGAAAAACTGTATTTT.

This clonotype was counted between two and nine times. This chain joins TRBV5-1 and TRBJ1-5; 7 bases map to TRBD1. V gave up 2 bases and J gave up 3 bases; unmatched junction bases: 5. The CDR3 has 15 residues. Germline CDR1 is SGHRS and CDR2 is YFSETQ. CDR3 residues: CASSLFRGPNQPQHF. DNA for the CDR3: TGCGCCAGCAGCTTATTTAGGGGGCCCAATCAGCCCCAGCATTTT.

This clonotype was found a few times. CDR3 in DNA: TGTGCCAGCACCCCGGGTGGCCCTCGGGAGACCCAGTACTTC. As protein: CASTPGGPRETQYF. The V and J genes are TRBV2 and TRBJ2-5; D gene uncertain. The CDR3 has 14 amino acids. Germline values: CDR1 SNHLY, CDR2 FYNNEI. Between the trimmed V and J ends, which lost 7 bases and 5 bases, there was a span of 17 bases.

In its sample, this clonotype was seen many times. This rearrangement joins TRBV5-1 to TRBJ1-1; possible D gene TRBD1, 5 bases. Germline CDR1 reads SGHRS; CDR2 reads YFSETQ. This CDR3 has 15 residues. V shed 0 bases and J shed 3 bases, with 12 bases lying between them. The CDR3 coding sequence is TGCGCCAGCAGCTTGGAAGGTCGAGGGGACACTGAAGCTTTCTTT. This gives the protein CASSLEGRGDTEAFF.

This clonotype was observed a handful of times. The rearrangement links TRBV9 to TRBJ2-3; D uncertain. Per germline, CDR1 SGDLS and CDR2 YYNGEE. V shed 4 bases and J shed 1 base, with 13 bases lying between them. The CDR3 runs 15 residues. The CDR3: CASSLDARRTDTQYF. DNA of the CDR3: TGTGCCAGCAGCCTGGACGCCAGACGCACAGATACGCAGTATTTT.

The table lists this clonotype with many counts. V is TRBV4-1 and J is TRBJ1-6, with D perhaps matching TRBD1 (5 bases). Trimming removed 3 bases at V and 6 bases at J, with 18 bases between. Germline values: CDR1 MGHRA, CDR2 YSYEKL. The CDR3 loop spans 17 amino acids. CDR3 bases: TGCGCCAGCAGCCAGCGGTGGAGGGACGCATTTAATTCACCCCTCCACTTT. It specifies CASSQRWRDAFNSPLHF.

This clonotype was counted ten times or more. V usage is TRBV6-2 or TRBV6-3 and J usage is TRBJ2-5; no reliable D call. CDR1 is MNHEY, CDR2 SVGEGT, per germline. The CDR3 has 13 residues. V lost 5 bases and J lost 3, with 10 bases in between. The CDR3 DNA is TGTGCCAGCAGTACAACAGAAGAAGAGACCCAGTACTTC. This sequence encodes CASSTTEEETQYF.

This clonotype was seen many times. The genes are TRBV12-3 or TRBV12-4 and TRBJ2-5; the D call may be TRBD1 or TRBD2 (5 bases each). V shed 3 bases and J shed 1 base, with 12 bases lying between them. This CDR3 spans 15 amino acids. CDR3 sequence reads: CASSLGRRVQETQYF. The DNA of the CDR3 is TGTGCCAGCAGTTTGGGGCGGCGGGTCCAAGAGACCCAGTACTTC.

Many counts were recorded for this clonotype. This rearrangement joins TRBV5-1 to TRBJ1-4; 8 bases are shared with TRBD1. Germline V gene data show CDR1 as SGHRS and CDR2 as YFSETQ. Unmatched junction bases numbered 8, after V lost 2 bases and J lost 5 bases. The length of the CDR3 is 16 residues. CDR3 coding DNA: TGCGCCAGCAGCTTAGGCACCGGGACAGGAAATGAAAAACTGTTTTTT. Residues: CASSLGTGTGNEKLFF.

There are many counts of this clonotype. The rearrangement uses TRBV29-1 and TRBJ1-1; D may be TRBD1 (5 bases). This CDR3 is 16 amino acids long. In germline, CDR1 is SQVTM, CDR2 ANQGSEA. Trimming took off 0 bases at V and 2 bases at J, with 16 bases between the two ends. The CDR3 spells CSVEDWKGSLNTEAFF. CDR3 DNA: TGCAGCGTTGAAGATTGGAAGGGGTCCCTAAACACTGAAGCTTTCTTT.

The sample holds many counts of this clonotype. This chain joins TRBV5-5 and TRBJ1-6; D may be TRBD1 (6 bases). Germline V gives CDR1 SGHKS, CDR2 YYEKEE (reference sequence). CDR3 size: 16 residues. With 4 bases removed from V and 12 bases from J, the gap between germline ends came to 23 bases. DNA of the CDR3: TGTGCCAGCAGCCCCCAGGGGCGGGGAAATTCCGAACCCCTCCACTTT. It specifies CASSPQGRGNSEPLHF.

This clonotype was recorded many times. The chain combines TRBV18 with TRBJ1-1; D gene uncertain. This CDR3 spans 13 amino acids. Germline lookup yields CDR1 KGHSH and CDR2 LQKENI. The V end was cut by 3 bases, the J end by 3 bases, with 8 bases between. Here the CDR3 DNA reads TGTGCCAGCTCACCGCGATCAGACACTGAAGCTTTCTTT. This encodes CASSPRSDTEAFF.

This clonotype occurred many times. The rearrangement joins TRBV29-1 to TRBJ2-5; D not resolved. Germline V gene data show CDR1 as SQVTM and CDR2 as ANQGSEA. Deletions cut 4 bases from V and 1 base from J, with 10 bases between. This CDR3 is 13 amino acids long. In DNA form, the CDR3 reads TGCAGCGTTGTATCACAATTCCAAGAGACCCAGTACTTC. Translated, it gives CSVVSQFQETQYF.

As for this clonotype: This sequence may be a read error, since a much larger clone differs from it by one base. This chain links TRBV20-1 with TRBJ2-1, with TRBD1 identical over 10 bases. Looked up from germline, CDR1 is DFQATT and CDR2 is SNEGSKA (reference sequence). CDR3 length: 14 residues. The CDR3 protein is CSTSGQGGNNEQFF. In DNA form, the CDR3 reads TGCAGTACTAGCGGACAGGGGGGGAACAATGAGCAGTTCTTC.

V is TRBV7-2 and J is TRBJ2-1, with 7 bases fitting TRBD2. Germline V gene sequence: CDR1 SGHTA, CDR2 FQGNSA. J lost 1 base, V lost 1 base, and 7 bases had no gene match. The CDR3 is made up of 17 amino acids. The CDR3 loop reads CASSLGWWGGSYNEQFF. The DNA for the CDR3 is TGTGCCAGCAGCTTAGGTTGGTGGGGGGGATCCTACAATGAGCAGTTCTTC.

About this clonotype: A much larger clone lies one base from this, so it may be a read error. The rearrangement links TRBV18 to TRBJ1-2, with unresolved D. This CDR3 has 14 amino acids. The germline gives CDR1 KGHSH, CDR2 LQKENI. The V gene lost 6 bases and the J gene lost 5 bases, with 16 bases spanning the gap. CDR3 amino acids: CASSPSGVLYGYTF. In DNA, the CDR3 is TGTGCCAGCTCCCCCAGCGGGGTCCTATATGGCTACACCTTC.

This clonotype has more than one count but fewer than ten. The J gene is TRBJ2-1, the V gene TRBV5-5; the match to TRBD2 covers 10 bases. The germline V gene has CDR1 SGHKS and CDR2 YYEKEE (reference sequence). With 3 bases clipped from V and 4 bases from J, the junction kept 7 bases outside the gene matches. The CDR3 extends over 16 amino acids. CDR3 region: CASSWGSGGSYNEQFF. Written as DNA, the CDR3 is TGTGCCAGCAGCTGGGGTAGCGGGGGGTCATACAATGAGCAGTTCTTC.

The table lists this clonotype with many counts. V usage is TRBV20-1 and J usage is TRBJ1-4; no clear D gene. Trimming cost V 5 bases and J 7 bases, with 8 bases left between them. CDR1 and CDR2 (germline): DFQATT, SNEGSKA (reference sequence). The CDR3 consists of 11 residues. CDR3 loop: CSAPLGEKLFF. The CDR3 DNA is TGCAGTGCTCCCCTGGGTGAAAAACTGTTTTTT.

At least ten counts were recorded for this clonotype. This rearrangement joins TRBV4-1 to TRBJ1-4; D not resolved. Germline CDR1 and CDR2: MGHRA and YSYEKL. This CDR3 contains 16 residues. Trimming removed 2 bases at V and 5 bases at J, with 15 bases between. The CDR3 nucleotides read TGCGCCAGCAGCCAAACTATAACACGGTCAAATGAAAAACTGTTTTTT. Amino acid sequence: CASSQTITRSNEKLFF.

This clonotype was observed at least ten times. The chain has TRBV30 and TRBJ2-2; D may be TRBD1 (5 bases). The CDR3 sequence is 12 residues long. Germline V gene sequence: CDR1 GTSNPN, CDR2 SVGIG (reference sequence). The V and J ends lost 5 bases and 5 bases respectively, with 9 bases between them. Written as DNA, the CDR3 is TGTGCCTGGTTAGGGGCAACCGGGGAGCTGTTTTTT. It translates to CAWLGATGELFF. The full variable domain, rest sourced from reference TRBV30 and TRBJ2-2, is SQTIHQWPATLVQPVGSPLSLECTVEGTSNPNLYWYRQAAGRGLQLLFYSVGIGQISSEVPQNLSASRPQDRQFILSSKKLLLSDSGFYLCAWLGATGELFFGEGSRLTVL.